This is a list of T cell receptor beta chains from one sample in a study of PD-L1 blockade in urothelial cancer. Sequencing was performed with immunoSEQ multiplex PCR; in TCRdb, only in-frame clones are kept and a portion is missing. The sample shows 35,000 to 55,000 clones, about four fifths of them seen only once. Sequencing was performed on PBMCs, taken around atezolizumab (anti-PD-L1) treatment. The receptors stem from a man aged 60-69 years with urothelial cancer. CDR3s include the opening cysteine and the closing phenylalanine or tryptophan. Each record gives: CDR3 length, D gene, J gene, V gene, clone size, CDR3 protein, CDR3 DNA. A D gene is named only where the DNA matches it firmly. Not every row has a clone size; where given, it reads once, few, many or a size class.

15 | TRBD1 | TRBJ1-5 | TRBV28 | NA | CASSTGTGDNQPQHF | TGTGCCAGCAGCACCGGGACAGGGGACAATCAGCCCCAGCATTTT
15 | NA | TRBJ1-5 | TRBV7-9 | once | CASSPGARDNQPQHF | TGTGCCAGCAGCCCGGGAGCCAGAGACAATCAGCCCCAGCATTTT
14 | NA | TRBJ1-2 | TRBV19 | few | CASSMGGNNYGYTF | TGTGCCAGTAGTATGGGGGGAAACAACTATGGCTACACCTTC
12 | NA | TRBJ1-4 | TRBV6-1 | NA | CASSHVGSKLFF | TGTGCCAGCAGTCACGTGGGCTCAAAACTGTTTTTT
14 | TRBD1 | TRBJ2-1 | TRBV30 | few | CAWGTGVSYNEQFF | TGTGCCTGGGGGACAGGAGTTTCCTACAATGAGCAGTTCTTC
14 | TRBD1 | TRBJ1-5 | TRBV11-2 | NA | CASSPDRGGQPQHF | TGTGCCAGCAGCCCTGACAGGGGAGGTCAGCCCCAGCATTTT
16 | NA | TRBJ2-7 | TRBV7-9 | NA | CASSDRTLENSYEQYF | TGTGCCAGCAGCGACCGGACTTTGGAGAACTCCTACGAGCAGTACTTC
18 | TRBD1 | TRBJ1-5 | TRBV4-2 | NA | CASSHEPPGGTGYQPQHF | TGTGCCAGCAGCCACGAACCTCCGGGCGGGACAGGTTATCAGCCCCAGCATTTT
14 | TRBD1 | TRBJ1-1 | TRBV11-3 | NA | CAGVPGQGLPEAFF | TGTGCCGGAGTCCCGGGACAGGGGCTCCCCGAAGCTTTCTTT
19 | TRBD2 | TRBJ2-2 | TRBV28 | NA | CASSPGGVRGPLNTGELFF | TGTGCCAGCAGTCCCGGGGGGGTGCGGGGGCCACTGAACACCGGGGAGCTGTTTTTT
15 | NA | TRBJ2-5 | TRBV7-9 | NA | CASSPDRTGQETQYF | TGTGCCAGCAGCCCCGACAGGACGGGGCAAGAGACCCAGTACTTC
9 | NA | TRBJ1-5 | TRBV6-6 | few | CAAGWPQHF | TGTGCCGCCGGGTGGCCCCAGCATTTT
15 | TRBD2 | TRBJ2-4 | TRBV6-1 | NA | CASLAGPLAKNIQYF | TGTGCCAGTTTAGCGGGACCCTTAGCCAAAAACATTCAGTACTTC
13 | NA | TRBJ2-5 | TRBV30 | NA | CAWSVGRTGTQYF | TGTGCCTGGAGTGTTGGACGAACAGGGACCCAGTACTTC
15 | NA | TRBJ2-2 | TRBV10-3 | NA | CAISESRGDTGELFF | TGTGCCATCAGTGAGTCGCGGGGCGACACCGGGGAGCTGTTTTTT
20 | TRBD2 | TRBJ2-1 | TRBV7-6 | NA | CASSLAWRATRGAAYNEQFF | TGTGCCAGCAGCTTAGCGTGGAGGGCCACGCGGGGGGCCGCCTACAATGAGCAGTTCTTC
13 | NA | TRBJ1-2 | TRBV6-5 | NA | CASSYSSYYGYTF | TGTGCCAGCAGTTACTCAAGCTACTATGGCTACACCTTC
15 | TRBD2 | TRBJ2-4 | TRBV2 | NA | CASSGLAGGKNIQYF | TGTGCCAGCAGTGGACTAGCGGGGGGCAAAAACATTCAGTACTTC
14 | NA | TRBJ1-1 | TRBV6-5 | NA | CATQRRGINTEAFF | TGTGCCACCCAACGACGGGGAATAAACACTGAAGCTTTCTTT
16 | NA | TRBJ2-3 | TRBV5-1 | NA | CASSLGADRNTDTQYF | TGCGCCAGCAGCTTGGGGGCGGACAGAAACACAGATACGCAGTATTTT
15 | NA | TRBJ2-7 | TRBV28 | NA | CASRADRQPSYEQYF | TGTGCCAGCAGGGCCGACAGGCAACCTTCCTACGAGCAGTACTTC
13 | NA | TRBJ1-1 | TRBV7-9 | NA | CASSLKQNTEAFF | TGTGCCAGCAGCCTGAAACAGAACACTGAAGCTTTCTTT
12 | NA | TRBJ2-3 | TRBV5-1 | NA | CASSLVEDTQYF | TGCGCCAGCAGCCTAGTTGAAGATACGCAGTATTTT
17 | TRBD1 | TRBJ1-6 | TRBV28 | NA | CASSFWDRVIGDSPLHF | TGTGCCAGCAGTTTTTGGGACAGGGTAATCGGGGATTCACCCCTCCACTTT